The TCR beta chain described here comes from a study of identical twins. This CDR3 comprises 17 residues. Per the germline V gene, CDR1 is ENHRY and CDR2 is SYGVKD. The V segment lost 3 bases and the J segment 5 bases; nucleotides outside the gene matches: 16. TCRdb called the 5' RACE reads again in MiXCR, with one record for every CDR3 protein. The sample has hundreds of thousands of distinct CDR3 sequences; about 20% are singletons. This clonotype was observed many times. This sample also belongs to another study, concerning T cells expressing NK-cell markers. That work states: CD3+CD56+NKG2C+, CD3+CD56+NKG2C- and CD3+CD56-NKG2C+ T cells, once sorted, supplied the TCR beta repertoires. Dominant NKG2C+ clonotype frequencies of about 1.0-7.0% of CD8+ T cells were measured in several donors.

This sequence originates from a woman between 18 and 29 years old in good health. This sequence joins TRBV10-3 and TRBJ2-7; 7 bases agree with TRBD2. The sample comprised PBMCs. This CDR3 reads CAISDHFRVGTTNEQYF. The CDR3 nucleotides read TGTGCCATCAGTGACCATTTCAGGGTAGGGACTACTAACGAGCAGTACTTC.